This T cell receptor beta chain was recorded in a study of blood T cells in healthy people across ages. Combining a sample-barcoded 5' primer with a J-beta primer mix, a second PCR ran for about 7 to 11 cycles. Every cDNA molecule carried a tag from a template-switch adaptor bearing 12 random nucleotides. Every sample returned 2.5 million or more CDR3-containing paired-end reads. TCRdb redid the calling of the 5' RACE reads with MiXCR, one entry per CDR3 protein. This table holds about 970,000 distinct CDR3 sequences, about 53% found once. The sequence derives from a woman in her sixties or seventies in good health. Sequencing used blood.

The CDR3: CASSGGQGAYNEQYF. In DNA form, the CDR3 reads TGCGCCAGCAGCGGCGGACAGGGGGCCTACAATGAGCAGTACTTC. The genes are TRBV5-1 and TRBJ2-1; 11 bases fit TRBD1. The DNA end is more similar to TRBJ2-7, so the J call may be wrong. The CDR3 has 15 amino acids. CDR1 and CDR2 (germline): SGHRS, YFSETQ.